This TCR beta chain derives from a study of blood T cell repertoires in COVID-19 (dated by TCRdb to 2020 to 2021). Some background on the complete study: Samples covering the acute and convalescent phases of COVID-19 were provided by collaborators in the United States, Italy and Spain. The material from the prospective study consisted of cDNA or gDNA derived from T cells, B-cell-depleted T cells, or PBMCs. Samples were obtained from the ongoing ImmuneRACE study (first 160 participants) and from 1,254 subjects provided by 6 global collaborators. Sample metadata almost always included a de-identified subject ID, COVID-19 status, age in years and sex. Deeply sampled blood TCRbeta repertoires from subjects exposed to, actively infected with, or recovered from COVID-19 were included in the dataset. Where available, HLA class I and class II types were taken from metadata supplied by the sample provider and were not determined by assay-based typing. The repertoires were released in a freely available public database intended as a resource for research on the immune response to SARS-CoV-2.

The germline V gene gives CDR1 as LGHNA and CDR2 as YNFKEQ. The CDR3 runs 14 amino acids, cysteine and phenylalanine included. Only CDR3 DNA is held: 42 bases, read in frame from base 1. Ends trimmed: V by 4 bases, J by 10 bases; bases unmatched to a gene: 5. What the work shows at the level of the full study, not this receptor alone: Clinical and demographic metadata were provided uncurated, with the amount varying by source and participant.

This clone was picked up a small number of times. There is no known antigen for this receptor. Base qualities were left out, and no much larger clone turns up one base away. Samples from volunteer blood donors who had recovered from COVID-19 were contributed by a second Seattle source. Whole blood was collected in K2EDTA tubes by collaborating institutions according to the institutions' own protocols. Collaborator samples were shipped for TCRbeta analysis as frozen whole blood, isolated PBMCs, or DNA extracted from either sample type. TCRbeta CDR3 regions were amplified from genomic DNA using the immunoSEQ Assay, a bias-controlled multiplex PCR. As for the original processing: The number of nucleated cells in each sample was estimated from the amplification of reference gene primers within the assay. To quantify the absolute abundance of each unique TCRbeta CDR3 rearrangement, sequence reads were collapsed and filtered. For each sample, productive Simpson clonality was calculated as the square root of Simpson's diversity index across productive rearrangements. Held by TCRdb, this immuneACCESS table contains in-frame sequences only and omits some clones. Under half of the omission traces to an unresolved V gene where checked; the cause of the rest is unknown. V, J and clone size were drawn from that table, and D and trimming were deduced from the DNA. For this sample there are around 150,000 clones; around 80% appear just once. Of the sample, 9.5% to 12% is held by the ten largest clones.

The chain uses TRBV4-2 and TRBJ2-1, and 12 junction bases match TRBD2. The TCR was taken from a man between 60 and 75 years old who had recovered from COVID-19. The sequenced sample consisted of peripheral blood. The CDR3 protein sequence reads: CASSLGLAGDEQFF. The DNA is TGTGCCAGCAGCCTGGGACTAGCGGGTGACGAGCAGTTCTTC.